The 5 T cell receptor beta chains below all came from one sample that was sequenced in a study of T cell responses to AZD1222 COVID-19 vaccine. Assay: immunoSEQ multiplex PCR; the TCRdb copy retains only in-frame clones and omits some. Of 100,000 to 140,000 clones in the sample, about 90% were seen once. Sequenced here: peripheral blood, sampled on day 0 of AZD1222 vaccination. These receptors were collected from an adult in good health.

J is TRBJ2-7 and V is TRBV15; 8 bases map to TRBD2. V shed 0 bases and J 3 bases; nucleotides not matched to a gene: 10. This CDR3 contains 17 residues. Germline V gene sequence: CDR1 LNHNV, CDR2 YYDKDF (reference sequence). The CDR3 DNA reads TGTGCCACCAGCAGAGATCGCCTGAGGACTAGCTACTACGAGCAGTACTTC. Translation gives CATSRDRLRTSYYEQYF. Combining the CDR3 with reference TRBV15 and TRBJ2-7 gives the whole variable domain DAMVIQNPRYQVTQFGKPVTLSCSQTLNHNVMYWYQQKSSQAPKLLFHYYDKDFNNEADTPDNFQSRRPNTSFCFLDIRSPGLGDTAMYLCATSRDRLRTSYYEQYFGPGTRLTVT.

The J gene is TRBJ1-2, the V gene TRBV11-2; D is perhaps TRBD1 (6 bases). The length of the CDR3 is 12 residues. V lost 5 bases and J 4 bases, leaving 8 bases between the germline ends. Germline V gene lookup returns CDR1 SGHAT and CDR2 FQNNGV. The DNA for the CDR3 is TGTGCCAGCAGCCTACAGGGCTATGGCTACACCTTC. It codes for CASSLQGYGYTF.

The chain employs TRBV7-9 and TRBJ2-3; D call uncertain. The CDR3 has 14 residues. Germline CDR1 SEHNR, CDR2 FQNEAQ (reference sequence). Deletions cut 5 bases from V and 2 bases from J, with 11 bases between. CDR3 nucleotide sequence: TGTGCCAGCAGCCTTGTGGCACCCACAGATACGCAGTATTTT. Amino acid sequence: CASSLVAPTDTQYF.

This clone came up a few times. This chain joins TRBV27 and TRBJ1-2; D is undetermined. Germline lookup yields CDR1 MNHEY and CDR2 SMNVEV (reference sequence). Trimming shortened V by 6 bases and J by 6 bases, and 17 bases separated the two germline ends. This CDR3 is 14 amino acids long. CDR3 coding DNA: TGTGCCAGCAGCTTAACTAGGCAGACGGATGGCTACACCTTC. The encoded protein is CASSLTRQTDGYTF.

The rearrangement joins TRBV5-7 to TRBJ2-2, with D possibly being TRBD1 or TRBD2 (5 bases each). TRBV5-7 is reported as an ORF; its role is uncertain. V dropped 7 bases and J dropped 8 bases, with 18 bases sitting between them. This CDR3 is built from 14 residues. The CDR3 region is CASGGAEGTGELFF. The CDR3 DNA follows: TGTGCCAGCGGGGGAGCCGAGGGCACGGGGGAGCTGTTTTTT.